This T cell receptor beta chain was recorded in a study of long-term antiretroviral therapy in people with HIV. A word on this clone: Its specificity is not known.

An immunoSEQ assay, version v3.0, was performed at survey level. Repertoires were generated with immunoSEQ multiplex PCR, while TCRdb's copy carries only in-frame clones and drops some. This table has roughly 35,000 clones, almost 85% appearing once. Study results and caveats: The study lacked data on ART adherence, viral resistance or therapy changes.

The CDR3 consists of 17 residues. CDR1 is SGHKS and CDR2 is YYEKEE in the germline V gene (reference sequence). V was clipped by 4 bases and J by 2 bases; unmatched bases: 10. The chain is built from TRBV5-5 and TRBJ1-3; 9 bases agree with TRBD1. The starting material was unsorted PBMCs, obtained approximately 3.5 years after starting antiretroviral therapy. The sequence was obtained from a man aged 18 to 35 with HIV. The CDR3 region is CASSPGGGQGPGNTIYF. The CDR3 DNA follows: TGTGCCAGCAGCCCTGGAGGGGGACAGGGACCTGGAAACACCATATATTTT.